Listed below are T cell receptor beta chains from one sample, sequenced in a study of T cell responses to AZD1222 COVID-19 vaccine. The repertoire was sequenced with immunoSEQ multiplex PCR; TCRdb's copy has only in-frame clones and lacks some. The data hold about 140,000 clones, with 70% to 90% observed a single time. This specimen consisted of peripheral blood, obtained on day 0 of AZD1222 vaccination. These receptors all stem from an adult in good health. CDR3s include the opening cysteine and the closing phenylalanine or tryptophan. A D gene is named only where the DNA matches it firmly. Clone size is not always given. Where it is, it says once, few, many or a class for expanded clones.

>.|TRBJ2-5|TRBV27|TRBD1
TGTGCCAGCAGCGACAGGGTAAAAGAGACCCAGTACTTC
CASSDRVKETQYF
>.|TRBJ1-2|TRBV24-1|.
TGTGCCACCAGTGTCCAGGGCTATGGCTACACCTTC
CATSVQGYGYTF
>once|TRBJ2-5|TRBV5-1|TRBD1
TGCGCCAGCAGCTTGGTACCGACAGGGGGCGCGGAGACCCAGTACTTC
CASSLVPTGGAETQYF
>.|TRBJ2-5|TRBV7-2|.
TGTGCCAGCAGCTTAGAACCTTCCACCCAAGAGACCCAGTACTTC
CASSLEPSTQETQYF
>.|TRBJ1-4|TRBV4-3|.
TGCGCCAGCAGCCAAGTAGTTGCAACTAATGAAAAACTGTTTTTT
CASSQVVATNEKLFF
>once|TRBJ2-1|TRBV9|.
TGTGCCAGCAGCACCCGCGCGTTAGGGGACAATGAGCAGTTCTTC
CASSTRALGDNEQFF
>.|TRBJ2-2|TRBV7-9|TRBD2
TGTGCCAGCAGCTTACCAGCGGGAGGTGGGGAGCTGTTTTTT
CASSLPAGGGELFF
>.|TRBJ2-1|TRBV2|TRBD1
TGTGCCAGCATAAAGGACAGGACCCCCAGCTACAATGAGCAGTTCTTC
CASIKDRTPSYNEQFF
>.|TRBJ1-3|TRBV6-5|.
TGTGCCAGCAGTTTAGTAGAGGCTGGAAACACCATATATTTT
CASSLVEAGNTIYF
>.|TRBJ2-1|TRBV5-5|TRBD2
TGTGCCAGCAGCTCGGTAGCGGGAGGGCACAATGAGCAGTTCTTC
CASSSVAGGHNEQFF
>.|TRBJ1-1|TRBV28|TRBD1
TGTGCCAGCAGCCTTGACAGGGAAATACGGGAACCTTTCTTT
CASSLDREIREPFF
>.|TRBJ2-7|TRBV4-1|TRBD1
TGCGCCAGCAGCCCACGGGCAGGGGGCTCCCACGAGCAGTACTTC
CASSPRAGGSHEQYF
>.|TRBJ2-7|TRBV27|TRBD2
TGTGCCAGCAGCGGACTAGCGGGCCAAAATTTCTACGAGCAGTACTTC
CASSGLAGQNFYEQYF
>.|TRBJ2-7|TRBV10-3|TRBD1
TGTGCCATCAGTGAAAGGGGGCGCTACGAGCAGTACTTC
CAISERGRYEQYF
>.|TRBJ2-2|TRBV15|.
TGTGCCACCAGCAGAGATCGGGCGGCGGGCGGGAACACCGGGGAGCTGTTTTTT
CATSRDRAAGGNTGELFF
>.|TRBJ1-5|TRBV4-2|.
TGTGCCAGCAGCCAAGAGCAAGGGAGTCAGCCCCAGCATTTT
CASSQEQGSQPQHF
>few|TRBJ2-5|TRBV9|.
TGTGCCAGCAGCGTAGCTCTCCGGGAGACCCAGTACTTC
CASSVALRETQYF
>.|TRBJ1-1|TRBV4-1|.
TGCGCCAGCGCTAGCCCCCAGGGACCTCTTATGAACACTGAAGCTTTCTTT
CASASPQGPLMNTEAFF
>.|TRBJ2-2|TRBV19|TRBD1
TGTGCCAGTAGGGGACAGGGGACGAACACCGGGGAGCTGTTTTTT
CASRGQGTNTGELFF
>.|TRBJ1-2|TRBV30|.
TGTGTCCTGGAACGAAGTACTGCTCATGGCTACACCTTC
CVLERSTAHGYTF
>once|TRBJ2-1|TRBV3-1/TRBV3-2|.
TGTGCCAGCAGCATCCGGGACTCATTTGGGAATGAGCAGTTCTTC
CASSIRDSFGNEQFF
>.|TRBJ1-2|TRBV5-1|.
TGCGCCAGCAGCTTGACCTGGCGGGATGGCTACACCTTC
CASSLTWRDGYTF
>.|TRBJ1-1|TRBV2|.
TGTGCCAGCAGTGAAGGATGGAACCTGAACACTGAAGCTTTCTTT
CASSEGWNLNTEAFF
>.|TRBJ1-4|TRBV19|.
TGTGCCAGTAGATCTGATCCAACTAATGAAAAACTGTTTTTT
CASRSDPTNEKLFF
>.|TRBJ1-3|TRBV15|.
TGTGCCACCAGCAGAGGGGTCTTGTATGGGCTAACTGGAAACACCATATATTTT
CATSRGVLYGLTGNTIYF
>.|TRBJ1-3|TRBV5-5|.
TGTGCCAGCAGCTTGCGTGGCTTTGGAAACACCATATATTTT
CASSLRGFGNTIYF
>.|TRBJ2-1|TRBV6-2/TRBV6-3|TRBD2
TGTGCCAGCAGTTACCGTCCCGGGACTAGCGGGCCCAGCTCCTACAATGAGCAGTTCTTC
CASSYRPGTSGPSSYNEQFF
>.|TRBJ1-4|TRBV9|.
TGTGCCAGCCGCGGAGGGAGTTCGACTAATGAAAAACTGTTTTTT
CASRGGSSTNEKLFF
>.|TRBJ1-1|TRBV21-1|.
TGTGCCAGCAGCAAGCCCCGCCCTACAGGGTGGTTAAACACTGAAGCTTTCTTT
CASSKPRPTGWLNTEAFF
>.|TRBJ2-1|TRBV25-1|.
TGTGCCAGCAGTGAGGCCGGGACCGGTGCCTACAATGAGCAGTTCTTC
CASSEAGTGAYNEQFF
>.|TRBJ1-2|TRBV5-6|.
TGTGCCAGCAGCACCGGGACCCCTTCCAGGCATGGCTACACCTTC
CASSTGTPSRHGYTF
>.|TRBJ1-5|TRBV7-9|.
TGTGCCAGCAGCACAGGGCTTCATAGCAATCAGCCCCAGCATTTT
CASSTGLHSNQPQHF
>.|TRBJ1-6|TRBV6-8|.
TGTGCCAGCAGTTACCCCTGGGGTGAACCTAATTCACCCCTCCACTTT
CASSYPWGEPNSPLHF
>.|TRBJ2-7|TRBV7-2|TRBD2
TGTGCCAGCAGCCCCTGGACTAGCGGGGCTGGGGGCCGCTACGAGCAGTACTTC
CASSPWTSGAGGRYEQYF
>.|TRBJ1-3|TRBV29-1|.
TGCAGCGTTAGCGGGGGGCGGACTGGAAACACCATATATTTT
CSVSGGRTGNTIYF
>many|TRBJ2-1|TRBV5-4|.
TGTGCCAGCAGCTTGGCCGGGGAGGAGCGCCACAATGAGCAGTTCTTC
CASSLAGEERHNEQFF
>.|TRBJ2-7|TRBV27|.
TGTGCCAGCAGGGATTCCGGGACCCTCTACGAGCAGTACTTC
CASRDSGTLYEQYF
>.|TRBJ1-2|TRBV28|.
TGTGCCAGCAGTTGGCCCGGCAGGGAGGATAGCTACACCTTC
CASSWPGREDSYTF
>few|TRBJ1-5|TRBV7-6|.
TGTGCCAGCAGCCCGGGAGGATATAGCAATCAGCCCCAGCATTTT
CASSPGGYSNQPQHF
>.|TRBJ1-2|TRBV24-1|TRBD1
TGTGCCACCAGTGATTACCAGACACGGACAGGGAGACCCTGCTATGGCTACACCTTC
CATSDYQTRTGRPCYGYTF
>.|TRBJ2-5|TRBV28|.
TGTGCCACTAAGGGCGACCACCAAGAGACCCAGTACTTC
CATKGDHQETQYF